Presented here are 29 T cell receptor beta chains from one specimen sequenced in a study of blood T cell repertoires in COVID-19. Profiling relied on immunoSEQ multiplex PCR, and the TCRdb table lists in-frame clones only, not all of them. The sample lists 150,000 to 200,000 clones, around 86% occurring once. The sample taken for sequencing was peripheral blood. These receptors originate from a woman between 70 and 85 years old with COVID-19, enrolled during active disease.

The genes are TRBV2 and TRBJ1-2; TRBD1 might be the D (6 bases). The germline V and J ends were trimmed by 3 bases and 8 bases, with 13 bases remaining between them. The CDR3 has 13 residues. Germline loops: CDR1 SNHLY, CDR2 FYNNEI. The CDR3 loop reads CASSDGGRSGYTF. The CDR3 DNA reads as TGTGCCAGCAGTGACGGGGGGCGCAGCGGCTACACCTTC. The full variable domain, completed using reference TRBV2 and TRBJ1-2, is EPEVTQTPSHQVTQMGQEVILRCVPISNHLYFYWYRQILGQKVEFLVSFYNNEISEKSEIFDDQFSVERPDGSNFTLKIRSTKLEDSAMYFCASSDGGRSGYTFGSGTRLTVV.

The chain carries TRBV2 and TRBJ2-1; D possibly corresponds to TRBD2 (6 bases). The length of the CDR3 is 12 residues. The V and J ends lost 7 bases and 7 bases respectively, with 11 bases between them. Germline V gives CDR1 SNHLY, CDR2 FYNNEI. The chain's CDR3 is CASTYGGNEQFF. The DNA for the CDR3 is TGTGCCAGCACTTACGGAGGGAATGAGCAGTTCTTC.

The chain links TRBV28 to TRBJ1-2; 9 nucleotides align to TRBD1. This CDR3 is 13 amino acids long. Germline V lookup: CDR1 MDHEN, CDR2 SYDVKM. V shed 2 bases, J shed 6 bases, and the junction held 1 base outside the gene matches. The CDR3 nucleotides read TGTGCCAGCAGTTTAGGGGACAGGGATGGCTACACCTTC. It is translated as CASSLGDRDGYTF.

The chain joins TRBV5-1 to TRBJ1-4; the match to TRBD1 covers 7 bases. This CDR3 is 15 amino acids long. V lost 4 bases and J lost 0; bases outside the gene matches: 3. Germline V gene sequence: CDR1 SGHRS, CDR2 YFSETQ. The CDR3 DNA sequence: TGCGCCAGCAGCAGGGACAGTTCAACTAATGAAAAACTGTTTTTT. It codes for CASSRDSSTNEKLFF.

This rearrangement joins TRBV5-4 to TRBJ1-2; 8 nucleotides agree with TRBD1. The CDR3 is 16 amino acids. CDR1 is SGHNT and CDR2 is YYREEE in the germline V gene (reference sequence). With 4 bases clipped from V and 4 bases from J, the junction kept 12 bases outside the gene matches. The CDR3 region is CASSLAPGTGTYGYTF. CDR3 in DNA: TGTGCCAGCAGCCTCGCCCCCGGGACAGGCACCTATGGCTACACCTTC.

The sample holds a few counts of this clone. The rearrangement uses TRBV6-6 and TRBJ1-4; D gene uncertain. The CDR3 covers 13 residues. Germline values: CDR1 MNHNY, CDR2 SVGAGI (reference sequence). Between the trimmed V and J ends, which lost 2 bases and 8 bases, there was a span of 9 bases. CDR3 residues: CASSYGSREKLFF. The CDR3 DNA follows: TGTGCCAGCAGTTACGGCTCGAGGGAAAAACTGTTTTTT.

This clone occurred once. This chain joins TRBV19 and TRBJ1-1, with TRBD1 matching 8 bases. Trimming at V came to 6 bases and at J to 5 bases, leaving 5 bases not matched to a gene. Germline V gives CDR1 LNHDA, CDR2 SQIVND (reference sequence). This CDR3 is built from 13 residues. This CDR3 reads CASRETGVTEAFF. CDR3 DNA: TGTGCCAGTAGGGAGACAGGGGTTACTGAAGCTTTCTTT.

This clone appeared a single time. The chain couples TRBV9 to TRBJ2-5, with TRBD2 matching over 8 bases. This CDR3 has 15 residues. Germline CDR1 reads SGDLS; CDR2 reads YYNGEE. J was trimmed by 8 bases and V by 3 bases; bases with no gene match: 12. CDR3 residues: CASSGGGTSGETQYF. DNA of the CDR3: TGTGCCAGCAGCGGAGGAGGTACTAGCGGAGAAACCCAGTACTTC.

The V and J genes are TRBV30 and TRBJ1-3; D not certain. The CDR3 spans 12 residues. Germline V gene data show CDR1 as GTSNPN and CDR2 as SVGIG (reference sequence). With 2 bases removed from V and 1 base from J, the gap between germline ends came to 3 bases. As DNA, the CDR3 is TGTGCCTGGAGTCTTTCTGGAAACACCATATATTTT. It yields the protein CAWSLSGNTIYF.

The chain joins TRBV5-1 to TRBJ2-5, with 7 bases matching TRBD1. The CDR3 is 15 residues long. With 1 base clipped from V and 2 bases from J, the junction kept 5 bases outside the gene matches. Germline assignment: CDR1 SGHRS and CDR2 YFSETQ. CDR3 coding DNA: TGCGCCAGCAGCTTGCCGACAGGGTTTCAAGAGACCCAGTACTTC. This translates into CASSLPTGFQETQYF.

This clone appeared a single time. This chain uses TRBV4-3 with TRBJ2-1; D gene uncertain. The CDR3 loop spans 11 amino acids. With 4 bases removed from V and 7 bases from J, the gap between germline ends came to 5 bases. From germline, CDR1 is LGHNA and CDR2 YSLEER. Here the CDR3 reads CASSRLNEQFF. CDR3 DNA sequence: TGCGCCAGCAGCCGACTTAATGAGCAGTTCTTC.

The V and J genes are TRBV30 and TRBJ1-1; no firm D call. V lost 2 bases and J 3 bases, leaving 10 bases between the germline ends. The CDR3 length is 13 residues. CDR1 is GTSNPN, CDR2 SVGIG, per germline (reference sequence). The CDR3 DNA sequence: TGTGCCTGGAGTATGAGGGTCGACACTGAAGCTTTCTTT. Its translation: CAWSMRVDTEAFF.

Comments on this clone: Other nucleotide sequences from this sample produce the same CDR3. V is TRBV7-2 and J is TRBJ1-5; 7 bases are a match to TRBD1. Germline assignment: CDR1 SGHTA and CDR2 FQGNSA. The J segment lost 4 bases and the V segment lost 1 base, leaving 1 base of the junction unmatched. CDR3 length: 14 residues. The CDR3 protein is CASSLDRGNQPQHF. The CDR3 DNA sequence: TGTGCCAGCAGCTTAGACAGGGGTAATCAGCCCCAGCATTTT.

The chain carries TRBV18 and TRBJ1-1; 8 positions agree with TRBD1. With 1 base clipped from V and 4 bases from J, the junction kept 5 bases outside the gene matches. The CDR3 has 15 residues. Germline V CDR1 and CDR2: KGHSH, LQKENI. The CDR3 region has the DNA TGTGCCAGCTCACCACGGATACAGGGGGGCACTGAAGCTTTCTTT. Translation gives CASSPRIQGGTEAFF.

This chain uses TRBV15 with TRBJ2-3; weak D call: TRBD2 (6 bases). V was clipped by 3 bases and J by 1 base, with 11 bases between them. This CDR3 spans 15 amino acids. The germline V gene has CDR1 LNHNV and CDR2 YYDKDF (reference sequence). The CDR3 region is CATSSRTGGTDTQYF. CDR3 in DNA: TGTGCCACCAGCAGCCGGACGGGGGGCACAGATACGCAGTATTTT.

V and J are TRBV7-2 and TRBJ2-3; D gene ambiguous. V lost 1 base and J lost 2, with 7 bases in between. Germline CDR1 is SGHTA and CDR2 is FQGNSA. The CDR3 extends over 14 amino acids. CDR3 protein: CASSLGLPTDTQYF. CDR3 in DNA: TGTGCCAGCAGCTTAGGACTCCCCACAGATACGCAGTATTTT.

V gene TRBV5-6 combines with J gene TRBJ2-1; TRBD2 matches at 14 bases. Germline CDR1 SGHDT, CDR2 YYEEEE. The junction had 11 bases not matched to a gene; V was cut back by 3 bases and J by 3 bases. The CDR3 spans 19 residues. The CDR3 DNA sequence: TGTGCCAGCAGCTCCGGACTAGCGGGAGGCCCGGGGGACTACAATGAGCAGTTCTTC. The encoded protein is CASSSGLAGGPGDYNEQFF.

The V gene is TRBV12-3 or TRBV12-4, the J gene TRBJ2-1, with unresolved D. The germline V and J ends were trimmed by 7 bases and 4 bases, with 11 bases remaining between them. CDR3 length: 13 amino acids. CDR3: CASTGTLYNEQFF. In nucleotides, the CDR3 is TGTGCCAGCACCGGTACGCTTTACAATGAGCAGTTCTTC.

CDR3 in DNA: TGTGCCAGCCGGGGGGGAACTGAAGCTTTCTTT. Translating it yields CASRGGTEAFF. This chain connects TRBV18 to TRBJ1-1; possibly TRBD1 for D (5 bases). Germline loops: CDR1 KGHSH, CDR2 LQKENI. The CDR3 covers 11 residues. Trimming shortened V by 8 bases and J by 5 bases, and 9 bases separated the two germline ends.

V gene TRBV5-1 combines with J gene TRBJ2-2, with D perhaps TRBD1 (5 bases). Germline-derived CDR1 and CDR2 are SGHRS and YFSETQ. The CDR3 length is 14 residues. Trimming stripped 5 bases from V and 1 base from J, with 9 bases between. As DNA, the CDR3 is TGCGCCAGCAGTGAGCAGGGGAACACCGGGGAGCTGTTTTTT. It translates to CASSEQGNTGELFF.

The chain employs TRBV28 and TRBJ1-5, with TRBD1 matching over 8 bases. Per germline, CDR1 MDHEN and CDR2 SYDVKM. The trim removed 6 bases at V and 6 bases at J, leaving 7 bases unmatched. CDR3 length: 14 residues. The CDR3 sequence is CASRSLQGGQPQHF. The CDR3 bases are TGTGCCAGCAGGTCCTTACAGGGGGGTCAGCCCCAGCATTTT.

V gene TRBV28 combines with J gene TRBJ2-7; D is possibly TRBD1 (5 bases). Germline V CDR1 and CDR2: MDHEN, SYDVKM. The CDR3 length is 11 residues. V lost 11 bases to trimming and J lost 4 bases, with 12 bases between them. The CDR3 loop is CAHAGAYEQYF. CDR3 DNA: TGTGCCCACGCTGGGGCGTACGAGCAGTACTTC.

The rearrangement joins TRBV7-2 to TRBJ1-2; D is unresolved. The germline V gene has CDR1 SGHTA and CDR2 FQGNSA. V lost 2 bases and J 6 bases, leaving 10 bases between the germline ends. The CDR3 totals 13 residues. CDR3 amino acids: CASSLYNWHGYTF. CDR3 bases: TGTGCCAGCAGCTTATATAATTGGCATGGCTACACCTTC.

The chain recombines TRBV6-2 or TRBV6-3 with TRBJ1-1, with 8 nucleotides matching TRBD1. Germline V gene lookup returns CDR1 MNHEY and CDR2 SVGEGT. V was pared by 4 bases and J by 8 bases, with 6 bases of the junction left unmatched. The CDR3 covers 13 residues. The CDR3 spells CASSLQGAKEAFF. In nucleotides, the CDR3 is TGTGCCAGCAGTTTGCAGGGGGCGAAAGAAGCTTTCTTT.

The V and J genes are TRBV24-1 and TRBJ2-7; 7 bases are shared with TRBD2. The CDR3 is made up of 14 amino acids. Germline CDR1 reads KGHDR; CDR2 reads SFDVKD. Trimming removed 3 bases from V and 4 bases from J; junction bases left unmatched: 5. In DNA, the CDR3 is TGTGCCACCAGTGATGTGGGGGGGGATTACGAGCAGTACTTC. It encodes CATSDVGGDYEQYF.

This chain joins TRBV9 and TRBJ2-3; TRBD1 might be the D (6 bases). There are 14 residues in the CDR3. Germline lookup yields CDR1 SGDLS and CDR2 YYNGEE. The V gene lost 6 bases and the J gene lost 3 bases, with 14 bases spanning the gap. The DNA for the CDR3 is TGTGCCAGCACCCCAGGGGCCGGGACAGATACGCAGTATTTT. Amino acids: CASTPGAGTDTQYF.

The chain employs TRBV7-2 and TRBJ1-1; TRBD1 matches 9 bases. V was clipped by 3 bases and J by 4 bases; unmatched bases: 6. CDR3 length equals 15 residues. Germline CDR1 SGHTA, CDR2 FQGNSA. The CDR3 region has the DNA TGTGCCAGCAGCTTCTCTGCGACAGGGGGCACTGAAGCTTTCTTT. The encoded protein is CASSFSATGGTEAFF.

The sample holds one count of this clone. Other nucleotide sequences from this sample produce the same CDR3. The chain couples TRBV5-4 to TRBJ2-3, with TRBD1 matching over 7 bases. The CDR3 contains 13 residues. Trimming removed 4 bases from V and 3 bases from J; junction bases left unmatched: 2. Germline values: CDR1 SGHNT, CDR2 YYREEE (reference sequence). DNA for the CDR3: TGTGCCAGCAGCCTACAGGGGACAGATACGCAGTATTTT. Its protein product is CASSLQGTDTQYF.

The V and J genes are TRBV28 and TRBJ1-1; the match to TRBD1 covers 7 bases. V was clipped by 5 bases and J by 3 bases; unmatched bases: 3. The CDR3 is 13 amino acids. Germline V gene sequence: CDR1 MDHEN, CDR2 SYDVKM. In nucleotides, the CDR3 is TGTGCCAGCAGTGAGCAGGGGGACACTGAAGCTTTCTTT. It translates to CASSEQGDTEAFF.